The TCR beta chain described here comes from a study of PD-L1 blockade in urothelial cancer. Study details: Analyses used blood from 3 weeks (second dose) and 6 weeks after treatment start. Each blood sample yielded a median of around 150,000 T cells.

The investigators introduced synthetic TCR analog templates into each PCR as spikes. Assay: immunoSEQ multiplex PCR; the TCRdb copy retains only in-frame clones and omits some. The sample holds some 45,000 clones, approximately 88% seen once. The V and J ends lost 2 bases and 0 bases, in that order; junction bases with no gene match: 11. CDR1 is SGHAT, CDR2 FQNNGV, per germline. This CDR3 is 19 amino acids long. This chain uses TRBV11-2 with TRBJ2-1; 9 nucleotides line up with TRBD2. Here the sequenced sample was PBMCs, taken around atezolizumab (anti-PD-L1) treatment. The receptor's source is an older man with urothelial cancer. CDR3 DNA: TGTGCCAGCAGCTTAATGAGCGGGAGGAATAGAAACTCCTACAATGAGCAGTTCTTC. Protein sequence: CASSLMSGRNRNSYNEQFF.